This T cell receptor beta chain was recorded in a study of blood T cell repertoires in COVID-19. The J segment lost 6 bases and the V segment lost 0 bases, leaving 0 bases of the junction unmatched. Germline V lookup: CDR1 SGHTS, CDR2 YDEGEE. This CDR3 comprises 13 residues. Repertoires were generated with immunoSEQ multiplex PCR, while TCRdb's copy carries only in-frame clones and drops some. The sample includes 230,000 or so clones, approximately 89% of them seen just once. The chain employs TRBV5-8 and TRBJ2-1, with 7 bases fitting TRBD2. Source material: peripheral blood. This receptor was obtained from a woman in her 40s who had recovered from COVID-19. The CDR3 loop reads CASSLGLANEQFF. CDR3 in DNA: TGTGCCAGCAGCTTGGGACTAGCCAATGAGCAGTTCTTC.